Listed below are T cell receptor beta chains from one sample, sequenced in a study of T cell repertoires in ileal Crohn's disease. Only in-frame clones appear in the TCRdb table, and some are missing; sequencing was by immunoSEQ multiplex PCR. The sample carries several thousand clones, around 70% recorded once. Sequencing was carried out using ileal tissue. All receptors come from an adult with Crohn's disease. CDR3s include the opening cysteine and the closing phenylalanine or tryptophan. The D gene is left open where the match is weak. The size entry is marked missing in some rows and otherwise reads once, few, many or a size class.

j_call v_call d_call clone_size cdr3_nt cdr3_aa
TRBJ2-7 TRBV6-5 . few TGTGCCAGCAGTCCCCGGGGGGCGAGAGCCGACGAGCAGTACTTC CASSPRGARADEQYF
TRBJ2-7 TRBV7-2 TRBD2 . TGTGCCAGCAGCTCCTATACTAGCGGGACCTACGAGCAGTACTTC CASSSYTSGTYEQYF
TRBJ2-7 TRBV29-1 TRBD2 . TGCAGCGCCCTACTGGGAGGGCTCTCCTACGAGCAGTACTTC CSALLGGLSYEQYF
TRBJ1-2 TRBV28 . . TGTGCCAGCAGCGCCCGAAACTATGGCTACACCTTC CASSARNYGYTF
TRBJ2-7 TRBV5-1 . . TGCGCCAGCAGCTGGGACAAATCCTACGAGCAGTACTTC CASSWDKSYEQYF
TRBJ1-2 TRBV7-2 . . TGTGCCAGCAGCCTGCAGCGGTTAGAGGCCTATGGCTACACCTTC CASSLQRLEAYGYTF
TRBJ2-7 TRBV6-5 TRBD1 . TGTGCCAGCGGACAGGGGCTAGCGGCTTCCTACGAGCAGTACTTC CASGQGLAASYEQYF
TRBJ2-2 TRBV6-5 TRBD2 once TGTGCCAGCAGTTCGGGACTAGCGACCGGGGAGCTGTTTTTT CASSSGLATGELFF
TRBJ2-7 TRBV5-6 . . TGTGCCAGCACCCCTACCCCCAGGGAAGACTACGAGCAGTACTTC CASTPTPREDYEQYF
TRBJ2-7 TRBV5-1 . . TGCGCCAGCAGCTTGAATCGATACGAGCAGTACTTC CASSLNRYEQYF
TRBJ2-7 TRBV7-2 TRBD1 . TGTGCCAGCAGCCTCCCGGCAGGGGGCGCGTCCTACGAGCAGTACTTC CASSLPAGGASYEQYF
TRBJ1-2 TRBV14 . . TGTGCCAGCAGCCAAGGACGGTATGGCTACACCTTC CASSQGRYGYTF
TRBJ2-3 TRBV5-1 TRBD2 . TGCGCCAGCAGCCCAGGACTAGCCCGAGCAGATACGCAGTATTTT CASSPGLARADTQYF
TRBJ2-2 TRBV7-3 . . TGTGCCAGCAGCAAAGTTCCATCGGGGTCAAACACCGGGGAGCTGTTTTTT CASSKVPSGSNTGELFF
TRBJ2-5 TRBV7-8 TRBD2 . TGTGCCAGCAGCCCGCGACTAGCGGGACCAAAAGAGACCCAGTACTTC CASSPRLAGPKETQYF
TRBJ2-4 TRBV19 . . TGTGCCAGTAGAGACGGGTCGGCCAAAAACATTCAGTACTTC CASRDGSAKNIQYF
TRBJ1-2 TRBV6-1 . . TGTGCCAGCAGCCCCGGGGCGGGAAACTATGGCTACACCTTC CASSPGAGNYGYTF
TRBJ2-7 TRBV5-4 . few TGTGCCACCACACAGACAGCCTCCTACGAGCAGTACTTC CATTQTASYEQYF
TRBJ2-2 TRBV6-6 TRBD1 . TGTGCCATCGCGGACAGGAGGAACACCGGGGAGCTGTTTTTT CAIADRRNTGELFF
TRBJ1-1 TRBV27 . . TGTGCCAGCAGTCCCCAGTGGACAGTGATGAACACTGAAGCTTTCTTT CASSPQWTVMNTEAFF
TRBJ1-1 TRBV10-3 TRBD1 medium-sized TGTGCCATCAGGGGGGCGACAGGGCCCACTGAAGCTTTCTTT CAIRGATGPTEAFF
TRBJ2-6 TRBV7-2 . . TGTGCCAGCAGCTCCTGGTCGTGGAGGGGGGCCAACGTCCTGACTTTC CASSSWSWRGANVLTF
TRBJ2-1 TRBV7-2 . . TGTGCCAGCAGCTTGACCAGCGGAAAGTACAATGAGCAGTTCTTC CASSLTSGKYNEQFF
TRBJ2-2 TRBV6-1 TRBD2 . TGTGCCAGCAGTGAAGCAGGCACTAGCGGGACCACCGGGGAGCTGTTTTTT CASSEAGTSGTTGELFF
TRBJ2-3 TRBV29-1 . . TGCAGCGCCAGACTTGGGGGCGCAGATACGCAGTATTTT CSARLGGADTQYF
TRBJ1-3 TRBV18 . . TGTGCCAGCTCTCAGGCTTTCTCTGGAAACACCATATATTTT CASSQAFSGNTIYF
TRBJ2-7 TRBV7-6 TRBD2 few TGTGCCAGCAGCTTAGAAGCTAGCGGGGGCTCCTACGAGCAGTACTTC CASSLEASGGSYEQYF
TRBJ2-7 TRBV5-1 TRBD1 . TGCGCCAGCAGCTTGGAGTTTGGGACAGGGTCCGAGCAGTACTTC CASSLEFGTGSEQYF
TRBJ1-4 TRBV5-6 . . TGTGCCAGCAGCCCTGGCAGGGAAGTCCCAACTAATGAAAAACTGTTTTTT CASSPGREVPTNEKLFF
TRBJ2-3 TRBV5-1 TRBD2 few TGCGCCAGCACCGTGAGCGGGGCTAGCACAGATACGCAGTATTTT CASTVSGASTDTQYF
TRBJ2-7 TRBV7-2 . . TGTGCCAGCAGCTCGGACCGCTACGAGCAGTACTTC CASSSDRYEQYF
TRBJ2-5 TRBV6-1 TRBD2 . TGTGCCAGCAGTGCGGGGGGACCACAAGAGACCCAGTACTTC CASSAGGPQETQYF
TRBJ2-7 TRBV29-1 . . TGCAGCGCGGAGGCGACGCTCGCCCCCTACGAGCAGTACTTC CSAEATLAPYEQYF
TRBJ2-1 TRBV7-2 . once TGTGCCAGCAGCTTAGATCGACGGGACTCCAATGAGCAGTTCTTC CASSLDRRDSNEQFF
TRBJ1-4 TRBV6-4 TRBD1 once TGTGCCAGCAGTGTCGAAGACAGGGAAGAAAAACTGTTTTTT CASSVEDREEKLFF
TRBJ2-1 TRBV11-1 TRBD2 medium-sized TGTGCCAGCAGCTTAGGCGGGAGTTCCTACAATGAGCAGTTCTTC CASSLGGSSYNEQFF
TRBJ2-7 TRBV11-1 . . TGTGCCAGCAGCGGCCGGGACAACTCCTACGAGCAGTACTTC CASSGRDNSYEQYF
TRBJ1-1 TRBV7-9 . large TGTGCCAGCAGCTCGATGAGCCTGGGGACCTCCCTTGAAGCTTTCTTT CASSSMSLGTSLEAFF
TRBJ2-5 TRBV29-1 TRBD2 . TGCAGCGCCACTGTGGGACTAGCCGGTCGGGGGGAGACCCAGTACTTC CSATVGLAGRGETQYF
TRBJ2-2 TRBV10-3 . . TGTGCCAGCAGTACCCGACAGAACACCGGGGAGCTGTTTTTT CASSTRQNTGELFF
TRBJ2-2 TRBV7-7 . . TGTGCTAGCAGCTTAGGTGGGGGGCCCGGGGAGCTGTTTTTT CASSLGGGPGELFF
TRBJ2-2 TRBV29-1 . . TGCAGCGTTATAACTTGGACCGGGGAGCTGTTTTTT CSVITWTGELFF
TRBJ2-3 TRBV28 TRBD2 . TGTGCCAGCAGCCGTGGGACTAGTAGGGTGGCAGATACGCAGTATTTT CASSRGTSRVADTQYF
TRBJ1-2 TRBV7-9 . . TGTGCCAGCAGCTTAGAAGTGGCGGCCTATGGCTACACCTTC CASSLEVAAYGYTF
TRBJ2-1 TRBV29-1 . . TGCAGCGTTGAGCGTCAGGGGTACAATGAGCAGTTCTTC CSVERQGYNEQFF
TRBJ1-5 TRBV2 . . TGTGCCAGCAGTCCCACCGGGGGGGGCAATCAGCCCCAGCATTTT CASSPTGGGNQPQHF
TRBJ1-4 TRBV6-1 . . TGTGCCAGCAGCACTACAGGGCTTCTCGGGGAAAAACTGTTTTTT CASSTTGLLGEKLFF
TRBJ2-7 TRBV27 . . TGTGCCAGCGCGCCATTCAAATACGAGCAGTACTTC CASAPFKYEQYF
TRBJ2-2 TRBV19 . . TGTGCCAGTCGGCGGGGGAACACCGGGGAGCTGTTTTTT CASRRGNTGELFF
TRBJ1-2 TRBV7-9 . . TGTGCCAGCAGCTCAAACTATGGCTACACCTTC CASSSNYGYTF
TRBJ2-7 TRBV2 . few TGTGCCAGTGGGTCCCAAATCCGCTACGAGCAGTACTTC CASGSQIRYEQYF
TRBJ2-1 TRBV7-6 TRBD1 few TGTGCCAGCAGCTTATCCCCGACAGGGGGTGATGAGCAGTTCTTC CASSLSPTGGDEQFF
TRBJ1-1 TRBV11-2 . . TGTGCCAGCAGCTTAGGTTTTTTCACTGAAGCTTTCTTT CASSLGFFTEAFF